A single sample gave rise to the 23 T cell receptor beta chains below, sequenced in a study of cytomegalovirus exposure and HLA in healthy donors. 13 Jbeta primers and 60 Vbeta primers were used for the PCR. Produced via immunoSEQ multiplex PCR; TCRdb's table is partial and in-frame only. The data hold roughly 69,000 clones, with almost 75% observed a single time. Material: PBMCs. These receptors were obtained from a man between 50 and 59 years old in good health and CMV-seronegative.

This clone was seen just once. CDR3 bases: TGTGCCAGCAGCCAAGGTAACGGGGGGGACAATGAGCAGTTCTTC. It encodes CASSQGNGGDNEQFF. This chain uses TRBV4-2 with TRBJ2-1; 8 bases align to TRBD2. Germline trimming cut 1 base from V and 5 bases from J; bases unmatched to any gene: 4. The CDR3 contains 15 residues. The germline V gene has CDR1 LGHNA and CDR2 YNFKEQ.

V and J are TRBV14 and TRBJ2-7, with TRBD1 matching 11 bases. V gave up 2 bases and J gave up 6 bases; unmatched junction bases: 6. The length of the CDR3 is 15 residues. Germline CDR1 and CDR2: SGHDN and FVKESK. The CDR3 DNA is TGTGCCAGCAGCCAAATCGGACAGGGGGCGGTCGAGCAGTACTTC. Translated: CASSQIGQGAVEQYF.

V gene TRBV5-1 combines with J gene TRBJ1-2; D unclear. V was clipped by 6 bases and J by 7 bases, with 22 bases between them. Germline-derived CDR1 and CDR2 are SGHRS and YFSETQ. The CDR3 is 15 amino acids. The CDR3 spells CASIPSPGSLRGYTF. The CDR3 nucleotides are TGCGCCAGCATACCTAGCCCCGGGTCGCTTCGTGGCTACACCTTC.

This clone has only one observation. The chain uses TRBV10-2 and TRBJ1-1, with a weak D call TRBD1 (6 bases). Deletions cut 4 bases from V and 5 bases from J, with 23 bases between. Germline-derived CDR1 and CDR2 are WSHSY and SAAADI. The CDR3 runs 17 residues. DNA of the CDR3: TGCGCCAGCAGTGGGCAAGAGGGGACAAGGTTTTGGACTGAAGCTTTCTTT. It codes for CASSGQEGTRFWTEAFF.

J is TRBJ1-2 and V is TRBV19; D call uncertain. Trimming shortened V by 3 bases and J by 3 bases, and 8 bases separated the two germline ends. The CDR3 is 13 amino acids. Germline assignment: CDR1 LNHDA and CDR2 SQIVND (reference sequence). The CDR3 is CASSIRSHYGYTF. CDR3 nucleotide sequence: TGTGCCAGTAGTATCCGTTCCCACTATGGCTACACCTTC.

This clone was counted a few times. The rearrangement uses TRBV7-9 and TRBJ2-2; TRBD2 matches 14 bases. Trimming at V came to 6 bases and at J to 4 bases, leaving 10 bases not matched to a gene. CDR3 length: 18 amino acids. Germline V gives CDR1 SEHNR, CDR2 FQNEAQ (reference sequence). CDR3 residues: CASSHPGLAGAITGELFF. The CDR3, as DNA: TGTGCCAGCAGTCATCCGGGACTAGCGGGGGCCATCACCGGGGAGCTGTTTTTT.

This chain uses TRBV12-5 with TRBJ2-7; possibly TRBD1 for D (6 bases). The germline V gene has CDR1 LGHNT and CDR2 FRNRAP. With 5 bases removed from V and 7 bases from J, the gap between germline ends came to 15 bases. CDR3 size: 13 residues. The CDR3 region is CASGGVGAIEQYF. CDR3 nucleotides: TGTGCTAGTGGTGGGGTGGGGGCAATTGAGCAGTACTTC.

This sequence joins TRBV6-1 and TRBJ2-5; 10 bases line up with TRBD2. The DNA end is more similar to TRBJ2-7, so the J call may be wrong. The CDR3 consists of 15 residues. Germline CDR1 is MNHNS and CDR2 is SASEGT. Here the CDR3 reads CASSETASGGFEQYF. In DNA form, the CDR3 reads TGTGCCAGCAGTGAAACGGCTAGCGGGGGCTTCGAGCAGTACTTC.

The chain recombines TRBV5-6 with TRBJ2-7; 10 bases are shared with TRBD1. The CDR3 totals 15 residues. The germline CDR1 and CDR2 sequences are SGHDT and YYEEEE. The V and J ends lost 1 base and 4 bases, in that order; junction bases with no gene match: 5. CDR3 amino acids: CASSLFGTGDYEQYF. CDR3 DNA: TGTGCCAGCAGCTTGTTCGGGACAGGGGATTACGAGCAGTACTTC.

The chain is built from TRBV29-1 and TRBJ2-5; perhaps TRBD2 as D (5 bases). Looked up from germline, CDR1 is SQVTM and CDR2 is ANQGSEA. V shed 4 bases and J shed 5 bases, with 11 bases lying between them. There are 12 residues in the CDR3. In DNA form, the CDR3 reads TGCAGCGTTGGTGAGGGTGGGGAGACCCAGTACTTC. This encodes CSVGEGGETQYF.

This chain uses TRBV7-2 with TRBJ2-7; 7 bases fit TRBD1. Germline V CDR1 and CDR2: SGHTA, FQGNSA. J was trimmed by 5 bases and V by 5 bases; bases with no gene match: 9. CDR3 size: 14 residues. The CDR3 DNA is TGTGCCAGCAGCCGGGACAGACTCCTCCACGAGCAGTACTTC. It specifies CASSRDRLLHEQYF.

The chain couples TRBV5-1 to TRBJ2-3; 9 positions match TRBD1. This CDR3 has 16 amino acids. V trimming: 3 bases; J trimming: 1 base; junction bases outside the gene matches: 6. Looked up from germline, CDR1 is SGHRS and CDR2 is YFSETQ. The CDR3: CASSSGDRVGTDTQYF. The CDR3 DNA is TGCGCCAGCAGCTCCGGGGACAGGGTGGGCACAGATACGCAGTATTTT.

This rearrangement joins TRBV7-2 to TRBJ2-3; 11 bases map to TRBD2. The CDR3 runs to 17 residues. V shed 1 base, J shed 5 bases, and the junction held 8 bases outside the gene matches. Germline V gives CDR1 SGHTA, CDR2 FQGNSA. In DNA form, the CDR3 reads TGTGCCAGCAGCTTAGGGGGTAGCGGGAGGGGAAAAGATACGCAGTATTTT. Translation: CASSLGGSGRGKDTQYF.

V and J are TRBV5-1 and TRBJ2-1; TRBD2 matches at 7 bases. Per germline, CDR1 SGHRS and CDR2 YFSETQ. Trimming took 0 bases from V and 4 from J; bases not matched to a gene: 16. The CDR3 totals 19 residues. The CDR3 spells CASSLGRTESAGVYNEQFF. The CDR3 bases are TGCGCCAGCAGCTTGGGTCGTACGGAAAGCGCGGGGGTGTACAATGAGCAGTTCTTC.

This clone was counted only a few times. The chain carries TRBV19 and TRBJ2-3; possibly TRBD2 for D (5 bases). The germline V gene encodes CDR1 LNHDA and CDR2 SQIVND (reference sequence). The CDR3 is 15 residues long. Trimming removed 6 bases at V and 7 bases at J, with 20 bases between. The DNA for the CDR3 is TGTGCCAGTAGCCGTGGACGGGAAGGTTTACATACGCAGTATTTT. Protein product: CASSRGREGLHTQYF.

There are a few counts of this clone. The chain has TRBV5-1 and TRBJ1-1; 10 nucleotides match TRBD1. V lost 3 bases, J lost 7 bases, and 6 bases stayed unmatched. Per germline, CDR1 SGHRS and CDR2 YFSETQ. The CDR3 is 14 residues long. CDR3 nucleotides: TGCGCCAGCAGCTGGACAGGGGGGTCGGGTGAAGCTTTCTTT. Residues: CASSWTGGSGEAFF.

The chain carries TRBV18 and TRBJ1-1; tentative D call: TRBD1 (6 bases). This CDR3 spans 13 amino acids. CDR1 is KGHSH and CDR2 is LQKENI in the germline V gene. Trimming shortened V by 2 bases and J by 4 bases, and 8 bases separated the two germline ends. In DNA, the CDR3 is TGTGCCAGCTCACCAATAGGGGGCACTGAAGCTTTCTTT. Its translation: CASSPIGGTEAFF.

The chain is built from TRBV5-1 and TRBJ2-5, with 8 bases lining up with TRBD2. The CDR3 loop spans 16 amino acids. V dropped 4 bases and J dropped 5; count of bases not matched to a gene: 13. Germline values: CDR1 SGHRS, CDR2 YFSETQ. The CDR3 spells CASSRRGGPGGETQYF. CDR3 nucleotides: TGCGCCAGCAGCCGTCGGGGGGGGCCTGGAGGGGAGACCCAGTACTTC.

The chain couples TRBV25-1 to TRBJ2-1, with 8 bases fitting TRBD2. The germline gives CDR1 MGHDK, CDR2 SYGVNS. The V gene end was trimmed by 9 bases and the J gene end by 0 bases; junction bases not matched to a gene: 4. CDR3 length: 14 amino acids. Here the CDR3 DNA reads TGTGCCAGGGGCGGGGGGAGCTCCTACAATGAGCAGTTCTTC. Translation gives CARGGGSSYNEQFF.

This chain connects TRBV30 to TRBJ1-1, with no clear D. V was cut by 3 bases and J by 4 bases, with 18 bases left in between. The CDR3 length is 15 residues. CDR1 is GTSNPN and CDR2 is SVGIG in the germline V gene (reference sequence). The CDR3 loop reads CAWRTPGGMSTEAFF. The CDR3, as DNA: TGTGCCTGGAGGACGCCCGGAGGGATGAGCACTGAAGCTTTCTTT.

The chain links TRBV5-1 to TRBJ2-5; 13 nucleotides line up with TRBD2. With V trimmed by 6 bases and J by 4 bases, 6 bases remained unmatched. This CDR3 contains 15 residues. Germline V gene data show CDR1 as SGHRS and CDR2 as YFSETQ. The CDR3 bases are TGCGCCAGCACAGTACTAGCGGGGGGGCTAGAGACCCAGTACTTC. This codes for CASTVLAGGLETQYF.

The chain uses TRBV11-2 and TRBJ1-1; 7 bases are a match to TRBD1. V shed 4 bases and J 8 bases; nucleotides not matched to a gene: 10. From germline, CDR1 is SGHAT and CDR2 FQNNGV. This CDR3 is 14 amino acids long. CDR3 in amino acids: CASSSTRTGPEAFF. In nucleotides, the CDR3 is TGTGCCAGCAGCTCTACTCGGACAGGACCAGAAGCTTTCTTT.

This sequence joins TRBV15 and TRBJ1-5; no clear D. The CDR3 is 16 amino acids. In germline, CDR1 is LNHNV, CDR2 YYDKDF (reference sequence). Trimming stripped 0 bases from V and 5 bases from J, with 14 bases between. The CDR3 nucleotides are TGTGCCACCAGCAGAGAACGGCCAGGACTGTATCAGCCCCAGCATTTT. This sequence encodes CATSRERPGLYQPQHF.